These 21 T cell receptor beta chains were all obtained from the same sample, sequenced in a study of chemoradiotherapy in HPV16-positive cancers. The repertoire was sequenced with immunoSEQ multiplex PCR; TCRdb's copy has only in-frame clones and lacks some. The sample consists of around 30,000 clones, roughly nine tenths of them appearing once. Sequences were derived from blood, sampled from a patient who underwent chemoradiotherapy. The receptors stem from a human donor with HPV-associated anogenital cancer.

V and J are TRBV2 and TRBJ1-5; D is undetermined. V lost 8 bases and J 6 bases, leaving 11 bases between the germline ends. This CDR3 is built from 12 residues. Germline-derived CDR1 and CDR2 are SNHLY and FYNNEI. DNA for the CDR3: TGTGCCAGCTCGGGTACCGGTCAGCCCCAGCATTTT. This codes for CASSGTGQPQHF.

CDR3 sequence: CASSLQYLHYGYTF. For the CDR3, the DNA is TGTGCCAGCAGCCTACAGTATCTTCACTATGGCTACACCTTC. The chain joins TRBV5-5 to TRBJ1-2; D gene unclear. The CDR3 consists of 14 residues. Germline CDR1 reads SGHKS; CDR2 reads YYEKEE (reference sequence). V was shortened by 4 bases and J by 3 bases, with 13 bases between the two germline ends.

The rearrangement links TRBV10-3 to TRBJ2-7; maybe TRBD1 (6 bases). The CDR3 is made up of 14 amino acids. Germline CDR1 reads ENHRY; CDR2 reads SYGVKD. V was shortened by 9 bases and J by 4 bases, with 19 bases between the two germline ends. CDR3: CAMGATGLGYEQYF. CDR3 sequence (DNA): TGTGCCATGGGGGCTACAGGGCTTGGATACGAGCAGTACTTC.

This rearrangement joins TRBV5-1 to TRBJ1-6, with TRBD1 as a possible D gene (5 bases). The V gene's germline CDR1 is SGHRS and CDR2 YFSETQ. The CDR3 length is 16 residues. The V gene lost 0 bases and the J gene lost 4 bases, with 11 bases spanning the gap. Here the CDR3 reads CASSLGGAAYNSPLHF. CDR3 nucleotides: TGCGCCAGCAGCTTGGGAGGGGCCGCTTATAATTCACCCCTCCACTTT.

The rearrangement uses TRBV27 and TRBJ1-1, with unresolved D. V lost 2 bases and J lost 0, with 4 bases in between. CDR3 size: 13 residues. Looked up from germline, CDR1 is MNHEY and CDR2 is SMNVEV (reference sequence). CDR3 amino acids: CASSLQLNTEAFF. Here the CDR3 DNA reads TGTGCCAGCAGTTTACAGTTGAACACTGAAGCTTTCTTT.

CDR3 sequence reads: CASSLRGWTQYF. CDR3 DNA sequence: TGTGCCAGCAGCCTCAGAGGATGGACGCAGTATTTT. The genes are TRBV5-6 and TRBJ2-3; the D is unclear. CDR1 and CDR2 (germline): SGHDT, YYEEEE. Trimming removed 4 bases at V and 9 bases at J, with 12 bases between. This CDR3 has 12 amino acids.

This sequence joins TRBV2 and TRBJ2-6; the match to TRBD2 covers 7 bases. The CDR3 is 14 amino acids. Per germline, CDR1 SNHLY and CDR2 FYNNEI. After removal of 10 bases from V and 1 base from J, the junction contained 4 bases not matched to a gene. The CDR3 reads CATQRESGANVLTF. The DNA of the CDR3 is TGTGCCACCCAGCGGGAATCTGGGGCCAACGTCCTGACTTTC.

This chain links TRBV11-2 with TRBJ2-3; 13 nucleotides align to TRBD2. The CDR3 loop spans 16 amino acids. Trimming took 5 bases from V and 2 from J; bases not matched to a gene: 4. Germline lookup yields CDR1 SGHAT and CDR2 FQNNGV. CDR3 residues: CASSQGLAGNTDTQYF. For the CDR3, the DNA is TGTGCCAGCAGCCAGGGACTAGCGGGAAACACAGATACGCAGTATTTT.

The chain is built from TRBV2 and TRBJ1-1; D call uncertain. The germline V and J ends were trimmed by 1 base and 6 bases, with 9 bases remaining between them. The length of the CDR3 is 13 residues. The germline CDR1 and CDR2 sequences are SNHLY and FYNNEI. The CDR3 region has the DNA TGTGCCAGCAGTGAAGATGGTTCCTCTGAAGCTTTCTTT. Protein sequence: CASSEDGSSEAFF.

The chain employs TRBV28 and TRBJ2-3; 10 bases match TRBD2. CDR3 length: 15 residues. V trimming: 7 bases; J trimming: 3 bases; junction bases outside the gene matches: 7. Germline CDR1 and CDR2: MDHEN and SYDVKM. This CDR3 reads CASTTRTSGTDTQYF. The DNA for the CDR3 is TGTGCCAGCACTACGAGGACTAGCGGTACAGATACGCAGTATTTT.

The chain recombines TRBV5-1 with TRBJ1-1, with TRBD1 identical over 10 bases. The CDR3 contains 15 residues. CDR1 is SGHRS, CDR2 YFSETQ, per germline. The V gene end was trimmed by 2 bases and the J gene end by 4 bases; junction bases not matched to a gene: 5. CDR3 region: CASSFGDRGSTEAFF. The DNA of the CDR3 is TGCGCCAGCAGCTTCGGGGACAGGGGAAGCACTGAAGCTTTCTTT. Full variable domain (missing parts from reference TRBV5-1 and TRBJ1-1): KAGVTQTPRYLIKTRGQQVTLSCSPISGHRSVSWYQQTPGQGLQFLFEYFSETQRNKGNFPGRFSGRQFSNSRSEMNVSTLELGDSALYLCASSFGDRGSTEAFFGQGTRLTVV.

Points on this clone: The junction and the germline gene differ at one end; a read error may be behind it. The chain is built from TRBV6-5 and TRBJ1-5; the D is unclear. CDR1 MNHEY and CDR2 SVGAGI come from the germline V gene. The CDR3 loop spans 15 amino acids. For the CDR3, the DNA is TGTGCCAGCAGATACTCGGCAAGGGTCAATCAGCCCCAGCATTTT. It codes for CASRYSARVNQPQHF.

The table lists this clone with a count of one. V gene TRBV15 combines with J gene TRBJ2-5; D possibly corresponds to TRBD2 (5 bases). V was cut by 1 base and J by 5 bases, with 11 bases left in between. Germline values: CDR1 LNHNV, CDR2 YYDKDF (reference sequence). CDR3 length: 14 amino acids. The CDR3 region is CATSRGTGSETQYF. The CDR3 nucleotides read TGTGCCACCAGCAGAGGAACGGGATCGGAGACCCAGTACTTC.

The V and J genes are TRBV4-3 and TRBJ1-3, with TRBD1 matching 7 bases. V was clipped by 3 bases and J by 1 base; unmatched bases: 3. Germline CDR1 LGHNA, CDR2 YSLEER. The CDR3 consists of 15 residues. DNA for the CDR3: TGCGCCAGCAGCCAGACAGGGAGTTCTGGAAACACCATATATTTT. This gives the protein CASSQTGSSGNTIYF.

V and J are TRBV28 and TRBJ1-2; TRBD1 aligns across 7 bases. The V segment lost 6 bases and the J segment 5 bases; nucleotides outside the gene matches: 9. Germline CDR1 and CDR2: MDHEN and SYDVKM. CDR3 length: 14 amino acids. The CDR3 DNA reads as TGTGCCAGCAGCCTATGGGACAGCCCGTATGGCTACACCTTC. Its protein product is CASSLWDSPYGYTF.

The genes are TRBV6-5 and TRBJ2-2; perhaps TRBD1 as D (5 bases). Germline assignment: CDR1 MNHEY and CDR2 SVGAGI. The CDR3 consists of 15 residues. The ends were cut back, 2 bases at V and 1 base at J, with 8 bases in the middle. CDR3 residues: CASSYQGLNTGELFF. Here the CDR3 DNA reads TGTGCCAGCAGTTACCAGGGCCTGAACACCGGGGAGCTGTTTTTT.

The V gene is TRBV4-3, the J gene TRBJ2-2; D is unclear. From germline, CDR1 is LGHNA and CDR2 YSLEER. The CDR3 contains 14 residues. With 3 bases removed from V and 2 bases from J, the gap between germline ends came to 7 bases. The CDR3, as DNA: TGCGCCAGCAGCCAGATTGACAACACCGGGGAGCTGTTTTTT. Protein product: CASSQIDNTGELFF.

The CDR3 region is CASSIRGEKLFF. The CDR3 bases are TGTGCCAGCAGCATCAGGGGTGAAAAACTGTTTTTT. This chain joins TRBV7-2 and TRBJ1-4, with D maybe TRBD1 (6 bases). The germline V and J ends were trimmed by 5 bases and 7 bases, with 8 bases remaining between them. Germline V CDR1 and CDR2: SGHTA, FQGNSA. This CDR3 spans 12 amino acids.

This chain links TRBV25-1 with TRBJ2-1; TRBD2 matches at 7 bases. With V trimmed by 2 bases and J by 5 bases, 9 bases remained unmatched. Germline lookup yields CDR1 MGHDK and CDR2 SYGVNS. The CDR3 totals 16 residues. The CDR3 protein is CASSEDNGRFHNEQFF. For the CDR3, the DNA is TGTGCCAGCAGTGAAGATAACGGGAGGTTCCACAATGAGCAGTTCTTC.

This clone was recorded once. The rearrangement uses TRBV2 and TRBJ2-7, with 8 nucleotides matching TRBD1. The CDR3 is made up of 13 amino acids. Germline lookup yields CDR1 SNHLY and CDR2 FYNNEI. V dropped 4 bases and J dropped 4; count of bases not matched to a gene: 3. The CDR3 DNA follows: TGTGCCAGCAGTGGGACAGGGCTTTACGAGCAGTACTTC. Encoded protein: CASSGTGLYEQYF.

The chain combines TRBV5-1 with TRBJ2-7, with unresolved D. CDR1 is SGHRS, CDR2 YFSETQ, per germline. Trimming removed 4 bases from V and 6 bases from J, with 20 bases in between. CDR3 size: 15 residues. As DNA, the CDR3 is TGCGCCAGCAGCAGCCTCGACTCGCCACCATCCGAGCAGTACTTC. This codes for CASSSLDSPPSEQYF. The complete variable domain, with remaining parts taken from reference TRBV5-1 and TRBJ2-7, reads KAGVTQTPRYLIKTRGQQVTLSCSPISGHRSVSWYQQTPGQGLQFLFEYFSETQRNKGNFPGRFSGRQFSNSRSEMNVSTLELGDSALYLCASSSLDSPPSEQYFGPGTRLTVT.